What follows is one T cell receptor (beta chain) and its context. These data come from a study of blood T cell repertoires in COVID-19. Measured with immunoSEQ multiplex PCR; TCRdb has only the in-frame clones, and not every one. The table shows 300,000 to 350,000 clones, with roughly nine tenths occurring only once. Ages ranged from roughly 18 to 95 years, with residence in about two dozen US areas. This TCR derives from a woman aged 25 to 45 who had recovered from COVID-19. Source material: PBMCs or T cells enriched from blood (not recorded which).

The CDR3 nucleotides are TGTGCCAGCAGCCAAGCAGGTGAGGGAGGAGAACTCCAAGAGACCCAGTACTTC. It is translated as CASSQAGEGGELQETQYF. The chain is built from TRBV3-1 (or the pseudogene TRBV3-2) and TRBJ2-5; possibly TRBD2 for D (6 bases). The CDR3 is 18 amino acids. Trimming left V 1 base short and J 1 base short, with 19 bases between. Per the germline V gene, CDR1 is LGHDT and CDR2 is YNNKEL (reference sequence).